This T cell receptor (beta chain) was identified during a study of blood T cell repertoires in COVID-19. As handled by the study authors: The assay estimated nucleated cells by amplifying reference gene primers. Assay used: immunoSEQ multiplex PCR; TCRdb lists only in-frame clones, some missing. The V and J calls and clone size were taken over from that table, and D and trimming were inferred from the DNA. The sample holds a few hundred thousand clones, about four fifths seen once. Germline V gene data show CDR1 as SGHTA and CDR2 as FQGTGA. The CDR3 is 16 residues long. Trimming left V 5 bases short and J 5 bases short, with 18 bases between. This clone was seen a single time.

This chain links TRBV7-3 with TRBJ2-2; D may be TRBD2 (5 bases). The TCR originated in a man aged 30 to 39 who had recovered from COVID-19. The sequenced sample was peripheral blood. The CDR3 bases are TGTGCCAGCAGCGTGGGCCCGCACCGAGGGACCGGGGAGCTGTTTTTT. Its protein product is CASSVGPHRGTGELFF.